These 32 T cell receptor beta chains were sequenced from one sample in a study of blood T cell repertoires in COVID-19. Sequenced by immunoSEQ multiplex PCR; TCRdb stores in-frame clones only, minus some. The sample holds some 500,000 clones, about 88% seen once. The sample comprised peripheral blood. These TCRs come from a woman aged 45-65 years with COVID-19, enrolled during active disease.

The J gene is TRBJ2-5, the V gene TRBV28; 12 bases map to TRBD2. From germline, CDR1 is MDHEN and CDR2 SYDVKM. This CDR3 spans 15 amino acids. The trim removed 5 bases at V and 5 bases at J, leaving 6 bases unmatched. CDR3 amino acids: CASSLMTSGGETQYF. The DNA of the CDR3 is TGTGCCAGCAGTCTTATGACTAGCGGGGGTGAGACCCAGTACTTC.

In its sample, this clone was seen a few times. The V call is TRBV7-3, the J call TRBJ1-1; D possibly corresponds to TRBD1 (6 bases). This CDR3 has 16 residues. V lost 5 bases and J 4 bases, leaving 20 bases between the germline ends. Germline CDR1 reads SGHTA; CDR2 reads FQGTGA. For the CDR3, the DNA is TGTGCCAGCAGCCCGAGGGGGATCGAGGGCGGCACTGAAGCTTTCTTT. It is translated as CASSPRGIEGGTEAFF.

The rearrangement links TRBV5-4 to TRBJ2-7; the match to TRBD1 covers 8 bases. CDR3 size: 17 residues. V lost 4 bases to trimming and J lost 4 bases; unmatched junction nucleotides: 16. The V gene's germline CDR1 is SGHNT and CDR2 YYREEE (reference sequence). This CDR3 is CASSGGQGASREYEQYF. CDR3 nucleotides: TGTGCCAGCAGCGGAGGACAGGGTGCCTCTCGGGAGTACGAGCAGTACTTC.

The chain joins TRBV7-2 to TRBJ1-2, with D possibly matching TRBD1 (5 bases). This CDR3 is built from 14 residues. CDR1 and CDR2 from the germline V gene are SGHTA and FQGNSA. Trimming cost V 4 bases and J 4 bases, with 13 bases left between them. This CDR3 reads CASSSAKDIYGYTF. The CDR3 region has the DNA TGTGCCAGCAGCTCAGCGAAGGACATCTATGGCTACACCTTC.

This rearrangement joins TRBV6-5 to TRBJ1-2; D is unclear. The CDR3 has 13 residues. Per the germline V gene, CDR1 is MNHEY and CDR2 is SVGAGI. V was cut by 7 bases and J by 7 bases, with 16 bases left in between. The CDR3 loop reads CASKWFLRGGYTF. In DNA form, the CDR3 reads TGTGCCAGCAAATGGTTCCTTCGGGGTGGCTACACCTTC.

The chain uses TRBV5-1 and TRBJ1-3; D gene unclear. CDR1 and CDR2 (germline): SGHRS, YFSETQ. Trimming pared 7 bases from V and 1 base from J, leaving 6 bases between. The CDR3 is 12 amino acids. The CDR3 sequence: CASGESGNTIYF. In DNA, the CDR3 is TGCGCCAGCGGGGAGTCTGGAAACACCATATATTTT.

J is TRBJ2-2 and V is TRBV10-3; D is possibly TRBD1 (6 bases). The CDR3 is made up of 16 amino acids. Trimming cost V 0 bases and J 2 bases, with 10 bases left between them. Germline CDR1 reads ENHRY; CDR2 reads SYGVKD. CDR3 coding DNA: TGTGCCATCAGTGAGTCTGCCAGGGGCAACACCGGGGAGCTGTTTTTT. This codes for CAISESARGNTGELFF.

The chain joins TRBV7-3 to TRBJ2-2, with D unclear. Trimming took off 5 bases at V and 1 base at J, with 11 bases between the two ends. The CDR3 sequence is 15 residues long. CDR1 SGHTA and CDR2 FQGTGA come from the germline V gene. The CDR3 here is CASSPPGGNTGELFF. The CDR3 nucleotides are TGTGCCAGCAGCCCCCCGGGTGGGAACACCGGGGAGCTGTTTTTT. The full variable domain, in which reference TRBV7-3 and TRBJ2-2 provide the parts outside the CDR3, is GAGVSQTPSNKVTEKGKYVELRCDPISGHTALYWYRQSLGQGPEFLIYFQGTGAADDSGLPNDRFFAVRPEGSVSTLKIQRTERGDSAVYLCASSPPGGNTGELFFGEGSRLTVL.

The CDR3 DNA sequence: TGTGCCAGCAGCCGTACAGGGTATGGCTACACCTTC. It is translated as CASSRTGYGYTF. The V and J genes are TRBV7-8 and TRBJ1-2; D is possibly TRBD1 (6 bases). CDR3 length equals 12 residues. Germline-derived CDR1 and CDR2 are SGHVS and FQNEAQ. The V end was cut by 5 bases, the J end by 5 bases, with 9 bases between. Full variable domain (remainder filled in from reference TRBV7-8 and TRBJ1-2): GAGVSQSPRYKVAKRGQDVALRCDPISGHVSLFWYQQALGQGPEFLTYFQNEAQLDKSGLPSDRFFAERPEGSVSTLKIQRTQQEDSAVYLCASSRTGYGYTFGSGTRLTVV.

This chain joins TRBV12-3 or TRBV12-4 and TRBJ1-3; D gene unclear. The CDR3 is 11 residues long. V shed 8 bases and J shed 8 bases, with 10 bases lying between them. The CDR3 reads CASRRGDTIYF. The CDR3 DNA sequence: TGTGCCAGCCGCCGGGGAGACACCATATATTTT.

The chain couples TRBV20-1 to TRBJ2-7; 11 nucleotides agree with TRBD2. The CDR3 totals 13 residues. V lost 3 bases and J lost 6; bases outside the gene matches: 4. Looked up from germline, CDR1 is DFQATT and CDR2 is SNEGSKA (reference sequence). CDR3 DNA sequence: TGCAGTGCTAGTATAGCGGGGGGGAGCGAGCAGTACTTC. Translated, it gives CSASIAGGSEQYF.

The CDR3 DNA sequence: TGCAGCGTTATACCCAGGGCGATGGGATTCTACGAGCAGTACTTC. Encoded protein: CSVIPRAMGFYEQYF. The chain combines TRBV29-1 with TRBJ2-7, with D tentatively TRBD1 (5 bases). The CDR3 consists of 15 residues. Germline V gives CDR1 SQVTM, CDR2 ANQGSEA. V gave up 5 bases and J gave up 3 bases, with 20 bases separating them.

The chain uses TRBV5-6 and TRBJ2-1; D is possibly TRBD2 (5 bases). V shed 7 bases and J shed 12 bases, with 23 bases lying between them. There are 14 residues in the CDR3. Germline V gives CDR1 SGHDT, CDR2 YYEEEE. CDR3 coding DNA: TGTGCCAGCGGCCGTGGGTTCCTGAGTGGAGGGCAGTTCTTC. The encoded protein is CASGRGFLSGGQFF. Filled out from reference TRBV5-6 and TRBJ2-1, the complete variable domain reads DAGVTQSPTHLIKTRGQQVTLRCSPKSGHDTVSWYQQALGQGPQFIFQYYEEEERQRGNFPDRFSGHQFPNYSSELNVNALLLGDSALYLCASGRGFLSGGQFFGPGTRLTVL.

This chain links TRBV5-4 with TRBJ2-7, with TRBD1 matching over 9 bases. CDR1 SGHNT and CDR2 YYREEE come from the germline V gene (reference sequence). V trimming: 0 bases; J trimming: 3 bases; junction bases outside the gene matches: 4. The CDR3 runs to 15 residues. The CDR3 sequence: CASSLAGTGFYEQYF. The CDR3, as DNA: TGTGCCAGCAGCTTGGCAGGGACAGGGTTCTACGAGCAGTACTTC.

This sequence joins TRBV19 and TRBJ2-5; perhaps TRBD1 as D (5 bases). This CDR3 has 14 residues. Trimming stripped 4 bases from V and 0 bases from J, with 9 bases between. The V gene's germline CDR1 is LNHDA and CDR2 SQIVND (reference sequence). The CDR3 here is CASSTRTYQETQYF. In nucleotides, the CDR3 is TGTGCCAGTAGTACCCGGACATACCAAGAGACCCAGTACTTC.

The chain has TRBV30 and TRBJ1-1, with 11 bases fitting TRBD1. The J segment lost 6 bases and the V segment lost 3 bases, leaving 6 bases of the junction unmatched. This CDR3 comprises 14 residues. Germline values: CDR1 GTSNPN, CDR2 SVGIG (reference sequence). The CDR3 protein is CAWRGTGGIAEAFF. The CDR3 DNA is TGTGCCTGGAGGGGGACAGGGGGTATCGCTGAAGCTTTCTTT.

The chain has TRBV7-2 and TRBJ1-5; perhaps TRBD1 as D (5 bases). This CDR3 comprises 13 residues. V gave up 5 bases and J gave up 4 bases, with 9 bases separating them. Germline CDR1 reads SGHTA; CDR2 reads FQGNSA. CDR3 in amino acids: CASSRQLNQPQHF. The CDR3 region has the DNA TGTGCCAGCAGCCGACAGTTAAATCAGCCCCAGCATTTT.

This clone was recorded only once. This chain uses TRBV4-1 with TRBJ2-7, with 8 positions matching TRBD1. The germline V gene has CDR1 MGHRA and CDR2 YSYEKL. With 0 bases clipped from V and 5 bases from J, the junction kept 6 bases outside the gene matches. The CDR3 contains 15 residues. CDR3 bases: TGCGCCAGCAGCCAAGAGGACAGGGTTAGGAACGAGCAGTACTTC. Its protein is CASSQEDRVRNEQYF.

V usage is TRBV10-1 and J usage is TRBJ2-7; 12 bases map to TRBD2. This CDR3 has 17 residues. V shed 6 bases and J 2 bases; nucleotides not matched to a gene: 11. Per germline, CDR1 WNHNN and CDR2 SYGVQD (reference sequence). This CDR3 reads CASSARLGLAGPYEQYF. CDR3 nucleotide sequence: TGCGCCAGCAGCGCCCGTTTAGGACTAGCGGGGCCCTACGAGCAGTACTTC.

The chain is built from TRBV7-9 and TRBJ2-7, with 7 bases matching TRBD1. CDR3 size: 18 residues. Trimming took 5 bases from V and 0 from J; bases not matched to a gene: 16. Per the germline V gene, CDR1 is SEHNR and CDR2 is FQNEAQ (reference sequence). This CDR3 is CASSLRSGRQGPSYEQYF. The CDR3 region has the DNA TGTGCCAGCAGCCTAAGATCGGGACGACAGGGTCCCTCCTACGAGCAGTACTTC.

In this sample, this clone turned up a few times. The chain joins TRBV10-3 to TRBJ1-1; 8 nucleotides agree with TRBD1. Germline V gene data show CDR1 as ENHRY and CDR2 as SYGVKD. The length of the CDR3 is 13 residues. V dropped 10 bases and J dropped 4; count of bases not matched to a gene: 8. CDR3 residues: CATSTGVGTEAFF. Here the CDR3 DNA reads TGTGCCACTTCGACAGGGGTGGGCACTGAAGCTTTCTTT.

Note on this clone: The sample has other DNA sequences that encode this CDR3 too. V is TRBV3-1 (or the pseudogene TRBV3-2) and J is TRBJ1-1; weak D call: TRBD1 (5 bases). V gave up 3 bases and J gave up 6 bases, with 11 bases separating them. The CDR3 contains 13 residues. CDR1 is LGHDT and CDR2 is YNNKEL in the germline V gene (reference sequence). Here the CDR3 reads CASSQGGRAEAFF. In nucleotides, the CDR3 is TGTGCCAGCAGCCAGGGGGGTCGCGCTGAAGCTTTCTTT.

This clone occurred once. The J gene is TRBJ2-7, the V gene TRBV6-5; D call uncertain. The length of the CDR3 is 13 residues. Germline CDR1 MNHEY, CDR2 SVGAGI. With 0 bases removed from V and 2 bases from J, the gap between germline ends came to 5 bases. DNA for the CDR3: TGTGCCAGCAGTTACTCGTTAACCTACGAGCAGTACTTC. Its translation: CASSYSLTYEQYF.

The J gene is TRBJ2-5, the V gene TRBV2; maybe TRBD1 (5 bases). Germline lookup yields CDR1 SNHLY and CDR2 FYNNEI. V was clipped by 1 base and J by 3 bases, with 15 bases between them. The CDR3 sequence is 16 residues long. Here the CDR3 reads CASSEGAWQGEETQYF. The CDR3 DNA sequence: TGTGCCAGCAGTGAAGGGGCCTGGCAGGGTGAAGAGACCCAGTACTTC.

The CDR3 reads CAWLQSQGTEAFF. In DNA, the CDR3 is TGTGCCTGGCTTCAATCACAGGGGACTGAAGCTTTCTTT. The gene calls are TRBV30 and TRBJ1-1; the match to TRBD1 covers 7 bases. This CDR3 has 13 amino acids. After removal of 5 bases from V and 5 bases from J, the junction contained 8 bases not matched to a gene. Germline loops: CDR1 GTSNPN, CDR2 SVGIG (reference sequence).

The chain couples TRBV4-1 to TRBJ2-7; 8 positions match TRBD2. This CDR3 comprises 17 residues. Germline CDR1 MGHRA, CDR2 YSYEKL. With V trimmed by 0 bases and J by 0 bases, 7 bases remained unmatched. CDR3 loop: CASSQDGSGGFSYEQYF. The CDR3 DNA sequence: TGCGCCAGCAGCCAAGATGGGAGCGGGGGTTTCTCCTACGAGCAGTACTTC.

Only one count was recorded for this clone. The chain is built from TRBV6-5 and TRBJ1-2; D call uncertain. V was pared by 7 bases and J by 2 bases, with 11 bases between. CDR3 length equals 13 residues. In germline, CDR1 is MNHEY, CDR2 SVGAGI. The CDR3 here is CASIPGKNYGYTF. In DNA form, the CDR3 reads TGTGCCAGCATTCCGGGGAAGAACTATGGCTACACCTTC.

V usage is TRBV29-1 and J usage is TRBJ2-1; perhaps TRBD2 as D (7 bases). This CDR3 has 15 amino acids. Trimming left V 3 bases short and J 7 bases short, with 19 bases between. Germline CDR1 is SQVTM and CDR2 is ANQGSEA. The CDR3 loop reads CSVESAGAGGNEQFF. The CDR3 nucleotides read TGCAGCGTTGAGTCGGCGGGGGCTGGCGGGAATGAGCAGTTCTTC.

The rearrangement joins TRBV6-6 to TRBJ1-6; D gene unclear. This CDR3 is built from 15 residues. Trimming took off 4 bases at V and 6 bases at J, with 13 bases between the two ends. Germline CDR1 and CDR2: MNHNY and SVGAGI (reference sequence). Here the CDR3 reads CASSLGREFNSPLHF. The CDR3 bases are TGTGCCAGCAGTTTAGGACGGGAATTTAATTCACCCCTCCACTTT.

V usage is TRBV11-2 and J usage is TRBJ2-1, with 7 bases matching TRBD1. CDR3 length equals 15 residues. With 3 bases clipped from V and 6 bases from J, the junction kept 8 bases outside the gene matches. The germline gives CDR1 SGHAT, CDR2 FQNNGV. CDR3 residues: CASSLGATGSNEQFF. CDR3 in DNA: TGTGCCAGCAGCTTGGGGGCGACAGGGAGCAATGAGCAGTTCTTC.

The V and J genes are TRBV7-2 and TRBJ1-1; 8 bases are a match to TRBD1. Trimming cost V 3 bases and J 4 bases; bases outside gene matches: 7. The CDR3 consists of 15 residues. Germline CDR1 and CDR2: SGHTA and FQGNSA. CDR3 bases: TGTGCCAGCAGCTTCGGACAGGGTAGGGCCACTGAAGCTTTCTTT. This translates into CASSFGQGRATEAFF.

In this sample, this clone turned up once. This rearrangement joins TRBV6-5 to TRBJ1-1; perhaps TRBD1 as D (5 bases). The germline V and J ends were trimmed by 5 bases and 0 bases, with 13 bases remaining between them. CDR1 and CDR2 from the germline V gene are MNHEY and SVGAGI. CDR3 length equals 15 residues. In DNA, the CDR3 is TGTGCCAGCAGTCCCAGGGTAGCCCTGAACACTGAAGCTTTCTTT. Its translation is CASSPRVALNTEAFF.